The rows below give T cell receptor beta chains drawn from one sample of a study of patients and donors after allogeneic stem cell transplantation. TCRdb independently ran MiXCR on the RT-PCR reads; one entry per CDR3 protein. The sample has roughly 940,000 distinct CDR3 sequences, around 17% seen once. Sequencing used blood, either unsorted or a sorted T cell fraction (not recorded which). The source of these receptors is a human donor who was either an allogeneic HSCT recipient or a stem cell or donor lymphocyte infusion donor (not recorded which). It is not recorded whose cells these are; they may come from a transplant donor. Each CDR3 is given with its conserved first and last residue. The order of the fields is clone size, D gene, J gene, V gene, CDR3 DNA, CDR3 protein. A D gene is named only where the DNA matches it firmly. Expanded clones are given a class, and other clones once, few, many or no size at all.

abundance: -; d_gene: -; j_gene: TRBJ2-1; v_gene: TRBV19; CDR3nt: TGTGCCAGTAGTATCGCTGGCGGAGGTATATACAATGAGCAGTTCTTC; CDR3aa: CASSIAGGGIYNEQFF
abundance: few; d_gene: -; j_gene: TRBJ2-7; v_gene: TRBV2; CDR3nt: TGTGCCAGCAGTGAATTTAACAGGCTCTACGAGCAGTACTTC; CDR3aa: CASSEFNRLYEQYF
abundance: -; d_gene: TRBD1; j_gene: TRBJ2-7; v_gene: TRBV12-3/TRBV12-4; CDR3nt: TGTGCCAGCAGTCATAGAACAGGGGTGGACGAGCAGTACTTC; CDR3aa: CASSHRTGVDEQYF
abundance: -; d_gene: -; j_gene: TRBJ1-2; v_gene: TRBV12-3/TRBV12-4; CDR3nt: TGTGCCAGCAGTTTGGGTTTGACAGGACCCTTTGTGGATGGCTACACCTTC; CDR3aa: CASSLGLTGPFVDGYTF
abundance: -; d_gene: -; j_gene: TRBJ1-1; v_gene: TRBV3-1; CDR3nt: TGTGCCAGCAGCCTCCAAGGGGGGAAGATGAACACTGAAGCTTTCTTT; CDR3aa: CASSLQGGKMNTEAFF
abundance: few; d_gene: -; j_gene: TRBJ1-1; v_gene: TRBV20-1; CDR3nt: TGCAGTGCCACGCTCCGGGGGGGGAGGAAGAACACTGAAGCTTTCTTT; CDR3aa: CSATLRGGRKNTEAFF
abundance: -; d_gene: -; j_gene: TRBJ1-5; v_gene: TRBV15; CDR3nt: TGTGCCACCAGCAGAGTGAGGGTAGGGCCAGTCAGCAATCAGCCCCAGCATTTT; CDR3aa: CATSRVRVGPVSNQPQHF
abundance: once; d_gene: -; j_gene: TRBJ1-1; v_gene: TRBV12-3/TRBV12-4; CDR3nt: TGTGCCAGCAGTGACCCGACAGGTTGGGACACTGAAGCTTTCTTT; CDR3aa: CASSDPTGWDTEAFF
abundance: -; d_gene: -; j_gene: TRBJ1-2; v_gene: TRBV11-2; CDR3nt: TGTGCCAGCAGCCGAGACGGTGACTATGGCTACACCTTC; CDR3aa: CASSRDGDYGYTF
abundance: few; d_gene: -; j_gene: TRBJ2-2; v_gene: TRBV5-1; CDR3nt: TGCGCCAGCAGACAACTTACAGGGACCACCGGGGAGCTGTTTTTT; CDR3aa: CASRQLTGTTGELFF
abundance: many; d_gene: -; j_gene: TRBJ2-3; v_gene: TRBV9; CDR3nt: TGTGCCAGCAGCGTAGAGGGACACTCTTCCACAGATACGCAGTATTTT; CDR3aa: CASSVEGHSSTDTQYF
abundance: -; d_gene: -; j_gene: TRBJ1-1; v_gene: TRBV6-5; CDR3nt: TGTGCCAGCAGTTACTCCGGCGGGGTGGCGGGTCTCACTGAAGCTTTCTTT; CDR3aa: CASSYSGGVAGLTEAFF
abundance: few; d_gene: TRBD1; j_gene: TRBJ2-7; v_gene: TRBV4-1; CDR3nt: TGCGCCAGCAGCTCCGGGACAGGGGTCTTAGGGGACGAGCAGTACTTC; CDR3aa: CASSSGTGVLGDEQYF
abundance: few; d_gene: TRBD2; j_gene: TRBJ2-1; v_gene: TRBV3-1; CDR3nt: TGTGCCAGCAGCCAAATCACTAGCGGAGGGGCCTACAATGAGCAGTTCTTC; CDR3aa: CASSQITSGGAYNEQFF
abundance: -; d_gene: TRBD1; j_gene: TRBJ2-7; v_gene: TRBV28; CDR3nt: TGTGCCAGCACCCCCTTGGGACAGGGTGCCTACGAGCAGTACTTC; CDR3aa: CASTPLGQGAYEQYF
abundance: -; d_gene: -; j_gene: TRBJ2-3; v_gene: TRBV7-3; CDR3nt: TGTGCCAGCAGCTTAACCACAGGTTTCGCAGATACGCAGTATTTT; CDR3aa: CASSLTTGFADTQYF
abundance: -; d_gene: TRBD1; j_gene: TRBJ1-1; v_gene: TRBV19; CDR3nt: TGTGCCAGCGCGACAGGGATGGAGGTGAACACTGAAGCTTTCTTT; CDR3aa: CASATGMEVNTEAFF
abundance: few; d_gene: -; j_gene: TRBJ1-1; v_gene: TRBV15; CDR3nt: TGTGCCACCAGCAGAGATTATAACCGGCCGAACACTGAAGCTTTCTTT; CDR3aa: CATSRDYNRPNTEAFF
abundance: -; d_gene: TRBD2; j_gene: TRBJ2-1; v_gene: TRBV30; CDR3nt: TGTGCCTGGGGTCTAGCGGTACAGTTCTTC; CDR3aa: CAWGLAVQFF
abundance: -; d_gene: -; j_gene: TRBJ2-2; v_gene: TRBV20-1; CDR3nt: TGCAGTGCTAGACGCAGCGGAGCGAACACCGGGGAGCTGTTTTTT; CDR3aa: CSARRSGANTGELFF
abundance: few; d_gene: -; j_gene: TRBJ2-7; v_gene: TRBV5-1; CDR3nt: TGCGCCAGCAGCTTTCAAAAACTGGGGTACGAGCAGTACTTC; CDR3aa: CASSFQKLGYEQYF
abundance: -; d_gene: TRBD1; j_gene: TRBJ2-7; v_gene: TRBV7-6; CDR3nt: TGTGCCAGCAGCTTAGGCCGGGACAGCCCCTACGAGCAGTACTTC; CDR3aa: CASSLGRDSPYEQYF
abundance: many; d_gene: TRBD1; j_gene: TRBJ1-6; v_gene: TRBV12-3/TRBV12-4; CDR3nt: TGTGCCAGCAGTTTAGGAGGGGGCACGGGGACCAATTCACCCCTCCACTTT; CDR3aa: CASSLGGGTGTNSPLHF
abundance: -; d_gene: -; j_gene: TRBJ1-3; v_gene: TRBV5-6; CDR3nt: TGTGCCAGCAGCTTGTACAGTGGGTCTGGAAACACCATATATTTT; CDR3aa: CASSLYSGSGNTIYF
abundance: few; d_gene: -; j_gene: TRBJ2-5; v_gene: TRBV18; CDR3nt: TGTGCCAGCTCACGCGAAGCGACCCAGTACTTC; CDR3aa: CASSREATQYF
abundance: -; d_gene: -; j_gene: TRBJ1-1; v_gene: TRBV20-1; CDR3nt: TGCAGTGCTAGAGTGGGTGAGGGGGAGGGGGCTTTCTTT; CDR3aa: CSARVGEGEGAFF
abundance: -; d_gene: -; j_gene: TRBJ2-2; v_gene: TRBV7-2; CDR3nt: TGTGCCAGCAGCTTAGGCTCCGGGACTCTTGCCCCCGGGGAGCTGTTTTTT; CDR3aa: CASSLGSGTLAPGELFF
abundance: few; d_gene: TRBD1; j_gene: TRBJ1-1; v_gene: TRBV7-2; CDR3nt: TGTGCCAGCAGCTTGTCAGGGGGGGGTGAAGCTTTCTTT; CDR3aa: CASSLSGGGEAFF
abundance: few; d_gene: -; j_gene: TRBJ2-2; v_gene: TRBV12-5; CDR3nt: TGTGCTAGTGGTTTGGTACTCGGTGGCGTCGGGGAGCTGTTTTTT; CDR3aa: CASGLVLGGVGELFF
abundance: -; d_gene: -; j_gene: TRBJ2-5; v_gene: TRBV3-1; CDR3nt: TGTGCCAGCAGCCAAGATCGGGTCCCAGGGATAGAGACCCAGTACTTC; CDR3aa: CASSQDRVPGIETQYF
abundance: many; d_gene: -; j_gene: TRBJ2-7; v_gene: TRBV12-3/TRBV12-4; CDR3nt: TGTGCCAGCAGTTTGGACGGTCGGGACGAGCAGTACTTC; CDR3aa: CASSLDGRDEQYF
abundance: -; d_gene: -; j_gene: TRBJ2-1; v_gene: TRBV6-2/TRBV6-3; CDR3nt: TGTGCCAGCCATCCCCTGACCTACAATGAGCAGTTCTTC; CDR3aa: CASHPLTYNEQFF
abundance: -; d_gene: TRBD1; j_gene: TRBJ1-5; v_gene: TRBV12-3/TRBV12-4; CDR3nt: TGTGCCAGCAGTTTAGCAAGTCAGGGGGGCCAGCCCCAGCATTTT; CDR3aa: CASSLASQGGQPQHF
abundance: -; d_gene: TRBD2; j_gene: TRBJ2-5; v_gene: TRBV5-1; CDR3nt: TGCGCCAGCCAATTCGGGGGGAACCAAGAGACCCAGTACTTC; CDR3aa: CASQFGGNQETQYF
abundance: few; d_gene: -; j_gene: TRBJ1-1; v_gene: TRBV12-3/TRBV12-4; CDR3nt: TGTGCCAGCAGTTCCCCCGGGGGGCTAGGTACTGAAGCTTTCTTT; CDR3aa: CASSSPGGLGTEAFF
abundance: few; d_gene: -; j_gene: TRBJ2-3; v_gene: TRBV29-1; CDR3nt: TGCAGCGTTCCAAGATCAGCGGGCCCTTCGGCAGATACGCAGTATTTT; CDR3aa: CSVPRSAGPSADTQYF
abundance: few; d_gene: TRBD2; j_gene: TRBJ2-3; v_gene: TRBV20-1; CDR3nt: TGCAGTGCGGTCGGACTAGCGGGGGGGCTTTCTAGCACAGATACGCAGTATTTT; CDR3aa: CSAVGLAGGLSSTDTQYF
abundance: few; d_gene: -; j_gene: TRBJ2-1; v_gene: TRBV2; CDR3nt: TGTGCCAGCAGCGAGGGACGGGCCTCCTACAATGAGCAGTTCTTC; CDR3aa: CASSEGRASYNEQFF
abundance: few; d_gene: TRBD2; j_gene: TRBJ2-1; v_gene: TRBV5-1; CDR3nt: TGCGCCAGCAGCGTCCCGTTTGGCGGGAGTATAAATGAGCAGTTCTTC; CDR3aa: CASSVPFGGSINEQFF
abundance: -; d_gene: -; j_gene: TRBJ1-1; v_gene: TRBV20-1; CDR3nt: TGCAGTGCGCCCGTATACGATGGGTCGCGGGAAGCTTTCTTT; CDR3aa: CSAPVYDGSREAFF
abundance: many; d_gene: -; j_gene: TRBJ2-1; v_gene: TRBV7-9; CDR3nt: TGTGCCAGCAGCTTAGAATTTTATGAGCAGTTCTTC; CDR3aa: CASSLEFYEQFF
abundance: few; d_gene: -; j_gene: TRBJ1-6; v_gene: TRBV6-5; CDR3nt: TGTGCCAGCAGTTACGACCCCGATTCAAGGAGCTCCTATAATTCACCCCTCCACTTT; CDR3aa: CASSYDPDSRSSYNSPLHF
abundance: few; d_gene: -; j_gene: TRBJ1-1; v_gene: TRBV24-1; CDR3nt: TGTGCCACCAGTGACCCCGAATCCGGGAACACTGAAGCTTTCTTT; CDR3aa: CATSDPESGNTEAFF
abundance: -; d_gene: -; j_gene: TRBJ2-7; v_gene: TRBV5-5; CDR3nt: TGTGCCAGCAGCTTGAGGACGGAACCGACAAACGAGCAGTACTTC; CDR3aa: CASSLRTEPTNEQYF
abundance: -; d_gene: -; j_gene: TRBJ1-4; v_gene: TRBV7-2; CDR3nt: TGTGCCAGCAGCCCGAAGGGTAGTACGTACGAAAAACTGTTTTTT; CDR3aa: CASSPKGSTYEKLFF
abundance: -; d_gene: -; j_gene: TRBJ2-3; v_gene: TRBV9; CDR3nt: TGTGCCAGCAGCGTAGGCCAGGGAGGTCCAGATACGCAGTATTTT; CDR3aa: CASSVGQGGPDTQYF
abundance: -; d_gene: TRBD2; j_gene: TRBJ2-1; v_gene: TRBV11-3; CDR3nt: TGTGCCAGCAGCTCCTCTAGGCGCGGGAGCTCCTACAATGAGCAGTTCTTC; CDR3aa: CASSSSRRGSSYNEQFF
abundance: few; d_gene: TRBD1; j_gene: TRBJ2-3; v_gene: TRBV5-5; CDR3nt: TGTGCCAGCAGCTTGCAGGGGGTCGGAGATACGCAGTATTTT; CDR3aa: CASSLQGVGDTQYF
abundance: few; d_gene: -; j_gene: TRBJ2-3; v_gene: TRBV6-2/TRBV6-3; CDR3nt: TGTGCCAGCAGCCCCAGCCGGTCTCCCTACACAGATACGCAGTATTTT; CDR3aa: CASSPSRSPYTDTQYF
abundance: -; d_gene: TRBD2; j_gene: TRBJ2-3; v_gene: TRBV6-1; CDR3nt: TGTGCCAGCAGTGAAGTAGCGGGAGGCTTCACAGATACGCAGTATTTT; CDR3aa: CASSEVAGGFTDTQYF
abundance: few; d_gene: -; j_gene: TRBJ1-3; v_gene: TRBV7-2; CDR3nt: TGTGCCAGCAGCTTAGTCCGGGGGAACTCTGGAAACACCATATATTTT; CDR3aa: CASSLVRGNSGNTIYF
abundance: -; d_gene: TRBD2; j_gene: TRBJ2-3; v_gene: TRBV6-2/TRBV6-3; CDR3nt: TGTGCCAGCAGACTAGCGGGAACAGGCACAGATACGCAGTATTTT; CDR3aa: CASRLAGTGTDTQYF